This T cell receptor (beta chain) stems from a study of metastatic and nonmetastatic thyroid tumors. Overall study context: It was across blood and tumor or nodule tissue from malignant and benign thyroid patients that repertoires were compared.

Whole-study results and caveats: Significantly higher TCR beta diversity was reportedly seen in malignant thyroid tumors than benign nodules, in blood and tumor.

All patients reached thyroid surgery having received no treatment beforehand. In the authors' workflow: Built for papillary thyroid cancer, a distant-metastasis classifier drew on CDR3 differences across clinicopathological groups. TCRdb re-called clones from the PCR reads using MiXCR. The V and J calls and clone size are TCRdb's, not the authors'. The sample consists of 20,000 to 25,000 clones, 15% to 18% of them appearing once. Comment on this clone: As yet, its antigen is unknown. The junction differs from germline at one of its ends, possibly a read error.

From germline, CDR1 is MNHEY and CDR2 SVGEGT. The CDR3 is 14 amino acids. The sample comprised blood. The V gene is TRBV6-2 or TRBV6-3, the J gene TRBJ1-2; D remains ambiguous. The source of this sequence is a female donor with papillary thyroid cancer or a benign thyroid nodule (not recorded which). Some clones in this sample may be carry-over from other donors' samples. CDR3 loop: CASSYGVGIYGYTF. The CDR3 DNA reads TGCGCCAGCAGTTATGGAGTTGGAATCTATGGCTACACCTTC.